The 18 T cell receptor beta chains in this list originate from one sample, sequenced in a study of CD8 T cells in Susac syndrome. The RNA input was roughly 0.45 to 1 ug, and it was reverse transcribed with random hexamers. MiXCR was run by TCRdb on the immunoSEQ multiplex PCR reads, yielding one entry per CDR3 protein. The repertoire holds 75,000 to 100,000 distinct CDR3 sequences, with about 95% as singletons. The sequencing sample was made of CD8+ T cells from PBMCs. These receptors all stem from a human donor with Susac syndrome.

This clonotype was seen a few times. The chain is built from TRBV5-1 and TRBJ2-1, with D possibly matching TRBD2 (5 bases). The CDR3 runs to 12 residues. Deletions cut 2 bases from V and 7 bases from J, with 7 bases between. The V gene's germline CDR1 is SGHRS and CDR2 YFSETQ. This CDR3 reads CASSFSGNEQFF. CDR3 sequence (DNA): TGCGCCAGCAGCTTCTCGGGGAATGAGCAGTTCTTC.

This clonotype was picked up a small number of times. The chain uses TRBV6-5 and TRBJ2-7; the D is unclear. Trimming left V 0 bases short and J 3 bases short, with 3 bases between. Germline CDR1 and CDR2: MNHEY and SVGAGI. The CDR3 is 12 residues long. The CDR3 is CASSYSIYEQYF. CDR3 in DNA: TGTGCCAGCAGTTACTCGATCTACGAGCAGTACTTC.

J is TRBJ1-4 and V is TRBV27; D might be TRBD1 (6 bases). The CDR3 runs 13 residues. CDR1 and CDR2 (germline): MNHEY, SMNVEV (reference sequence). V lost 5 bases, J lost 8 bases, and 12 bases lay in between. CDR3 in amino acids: CASSDGQYEKLFF. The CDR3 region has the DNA TGTGCCAGCAGTGATGGACAGTACGAAAAACTGTTTTTT.

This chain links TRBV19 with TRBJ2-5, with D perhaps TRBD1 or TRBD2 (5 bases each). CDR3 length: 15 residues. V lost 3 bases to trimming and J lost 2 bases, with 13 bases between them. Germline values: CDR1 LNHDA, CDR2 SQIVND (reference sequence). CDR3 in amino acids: CASSMGPTLQETQYF. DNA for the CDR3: TGTGCCAGTAGTATGGGACCAACTCTACAAGAGACCCAGTACTTC.

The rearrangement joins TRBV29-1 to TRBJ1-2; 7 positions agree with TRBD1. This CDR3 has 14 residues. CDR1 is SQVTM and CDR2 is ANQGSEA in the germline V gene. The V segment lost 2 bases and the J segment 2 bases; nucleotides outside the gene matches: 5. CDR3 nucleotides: TGCAGCGTTGAAAGACAGGGCGAAAACTATGGCTACACCTTC. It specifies CSVERQGENYGYTF.

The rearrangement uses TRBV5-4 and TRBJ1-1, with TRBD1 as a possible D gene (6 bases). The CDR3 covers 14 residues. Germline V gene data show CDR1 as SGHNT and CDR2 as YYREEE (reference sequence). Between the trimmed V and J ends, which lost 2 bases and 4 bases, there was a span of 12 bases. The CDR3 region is CASSFRGGPTEAFF. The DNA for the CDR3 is TGTGCCAGCAGCTTTAGAGGGGGACCCACTGAAGCTTTCTTT.

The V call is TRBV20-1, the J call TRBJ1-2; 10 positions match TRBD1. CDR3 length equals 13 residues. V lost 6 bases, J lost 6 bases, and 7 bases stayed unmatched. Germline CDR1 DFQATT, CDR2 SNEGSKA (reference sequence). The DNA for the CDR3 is TGCAGTGCCGGGACAGGGGTAGTTGATGGCTACACCTTC. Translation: CSAGTGVVDGYTF.

The CDR3 loop is CASRSQGRSGELFF. For the CDR3, the DNA is TGTGCCAGCAGGTCACAAGGGCGGTCCGGGGAGCTGTTTTTT. The V call is TRBV7-2, the J call TRBJ2-2; D not certain. Per the germline V gene, CDR1 is SGHTA and CDR2 is FQGNSA. The CDR3 has 14 amino acids. The V end was cut by 6 bases, the J end by 6 bases, with 14 bases between.

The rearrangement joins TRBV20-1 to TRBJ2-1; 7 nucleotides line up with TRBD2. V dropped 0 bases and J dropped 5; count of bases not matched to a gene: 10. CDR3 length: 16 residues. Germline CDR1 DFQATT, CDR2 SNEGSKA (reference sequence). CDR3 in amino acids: CSARDGAGRANNEQFF. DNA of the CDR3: TGCAGTGCTAGAGATGGGGCAGGGAGGGCTAACAATGAGCAGTTCTTC.

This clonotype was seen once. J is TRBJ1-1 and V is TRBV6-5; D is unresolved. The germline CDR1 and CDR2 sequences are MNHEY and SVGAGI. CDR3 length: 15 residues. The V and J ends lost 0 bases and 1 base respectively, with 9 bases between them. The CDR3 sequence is CASSYSIEANTEAFF. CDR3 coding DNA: TGTGCCAGCAGTTACTCGATAGAAGCGAACACTGAAGCTTTCTTT.

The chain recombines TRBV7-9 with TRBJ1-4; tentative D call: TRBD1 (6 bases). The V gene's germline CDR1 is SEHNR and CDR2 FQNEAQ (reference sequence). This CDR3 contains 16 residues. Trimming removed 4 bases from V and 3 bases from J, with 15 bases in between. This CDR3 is CASSSPRGAANEKLFF. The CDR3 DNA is TGTGCCAGCAGCTCCCCGCGGGGGGCGGCTAATGAAAAACTGTTTTTT.

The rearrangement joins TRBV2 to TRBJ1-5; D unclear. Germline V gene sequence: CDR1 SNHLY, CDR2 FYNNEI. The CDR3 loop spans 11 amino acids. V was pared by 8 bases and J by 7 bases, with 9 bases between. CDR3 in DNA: TGTGCCAGCTCCGTGGGGCAGCCCCAGCATTTT. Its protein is CASSVGQPQHF.

Here the CDR3 DNA reads TGCAGTGCTAGAGGACCCGGGACAACCAACACTGAAGCTTTCTTT. This codes for CSARGPGTTNTEAFF. The rearrangement uses TRBV20-1 and TRBJ1-1, with D possibly being TRBD1 (6 bases). The CDR3 extends over 15 amino acids. The V and J ends lost 1 base and 2 bases respectively, with 14 bases between them. CDR1 is DFQATT, CDR2 SNEGSKA, per germline (reference sequence).

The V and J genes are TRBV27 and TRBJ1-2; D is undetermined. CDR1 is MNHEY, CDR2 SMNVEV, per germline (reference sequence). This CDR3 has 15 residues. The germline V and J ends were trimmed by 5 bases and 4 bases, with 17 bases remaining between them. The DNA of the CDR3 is TGTGCCAGCAGTCCTACACCACTTACTGGCTATGGCTACACCTTC. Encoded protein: CASSPTPLTGYGYTF.

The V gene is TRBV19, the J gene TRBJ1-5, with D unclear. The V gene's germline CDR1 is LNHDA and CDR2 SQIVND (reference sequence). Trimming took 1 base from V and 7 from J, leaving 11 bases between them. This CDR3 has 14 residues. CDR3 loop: CASSIVSVGQPQHF. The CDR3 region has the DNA TGTGCCAGTAGTATAGTCTCAGTCGGCCAGCCCCAGCATTTT.

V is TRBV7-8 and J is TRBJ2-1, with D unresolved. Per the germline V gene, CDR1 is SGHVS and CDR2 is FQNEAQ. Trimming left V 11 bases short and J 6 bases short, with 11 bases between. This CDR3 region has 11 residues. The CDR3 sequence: CACAGLNEQFF. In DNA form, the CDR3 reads TGTGCCTGTGCCGGGCTCAATGAGCAGTTCTTC. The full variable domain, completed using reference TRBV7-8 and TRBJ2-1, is GAGVSQSPRYKVAKRGQDVALRCDPISGHVSLFWYQQALGQGPEFLTYFQNEAQLDKSGLPSDRFFAERPEGSVSTLKIQRTQQEDSAVYLCACAGLNEQFFGPGTRLTVL.

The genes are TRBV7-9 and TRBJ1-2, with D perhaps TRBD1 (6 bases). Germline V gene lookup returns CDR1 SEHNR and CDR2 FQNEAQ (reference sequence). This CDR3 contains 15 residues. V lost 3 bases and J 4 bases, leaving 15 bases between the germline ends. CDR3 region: CASSFSVQGFYGYTF. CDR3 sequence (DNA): TGTGCCAGCAGCTTCTCGGTACAGGGATTCTATGGCTACACCTTC. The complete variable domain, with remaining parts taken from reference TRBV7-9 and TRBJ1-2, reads DTGVSQNPRHKITKRGQNVTFRCDPISEHNRLYWYRQTLGQGPEFLTYFQNEAQLEKSRLLSDRFSAERPKGSFSTLEIQRTEQGDSAMYLCASSFSVQGFYGYTFGSGTRLTVV.

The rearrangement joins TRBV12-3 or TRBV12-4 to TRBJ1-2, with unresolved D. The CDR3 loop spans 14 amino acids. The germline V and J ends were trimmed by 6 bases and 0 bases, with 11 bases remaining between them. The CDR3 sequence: CASSPPASNYGYTF. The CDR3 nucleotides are TGTGCCAGCAGCCCCCCCGCTTCTAACTATGGCTACACCTTC.